Below, 23 T cell receptor beta chains from the same sample are listed, as sequenced in a study of blood T cell repertoires in COVID-19. Repertoires were generated with immunoSEQ multiplex PCR, while TCRdb's copy carries only in-frame clones and drops some. The sample lists about 37,000 clones, more than 65% occurring once. Material for sequencing was peripheral blood. These receptors all come from a man aged 65 to 85 with COVID-19, enrolled during active disease.

The gene calls are TRBV25-1 and TRBJ1-5; 9 bases are a match to TRBD1. The CDR3 is made up of 13 amino acids. J lost 5 bases, V lost 8 bases, and 4 bases had no gene match. Per the germline V gene, CDR1 is MGHDK and CDR2 is SYGVNS. CDR3 DNA sequence: TGTGCCAGCGGAGGACAGGGGCATCAGCCCCAGCATTTT. Protein product: CASGGQGHQPQHF.

CDR3 in DNA: TGTGCCAGCAGCTCGACCCGGGGGGGCTGGGGCCTTTACGAGCAGTACTTC. Its translation: CASSSTRGGWGLYEQYF. The V and J genes are TRBV7-6 and TRBJ2-7, with 8 bases lining up with TRBD2. Germline lookup yields CDR1 SGHVS and CDR2 FNYEAQ. The CDR3 consists of 17 residues. The V gene end was trimmed by 4 bases and the J gene end by 4 bases; junction bases not matched to a gene: 15.

The CDR3 region is CAISGQGGTTNNEQFF. CDR3 nucleotide sequence: TGTGCCATCAGTGGGCAAGGAGGGACTACTAACAATGAGCAGTTCTTC. The chain carries TRBV10-3 and TRBJ2-1, with 7 bases matching TRBD2. The length of the CDR3 is 16 residues. The germline V gene has CDR1 ENHRY and CDR2 SYGVKD. Trimming removed 4 bases from V and 5 bases from J; junction bases left unmatched: 11.

V usage is TRBV5-4 and J usage is TRBJ1-2; D gene uncertain. The CDR3 is 15 amino acids. The V gene's germline CDR1 is SGHNT and CDR2 YYREEE (reference sequence). The V and J ends lost 2 bases and 0 bases respectively, with 11 bases between them. The CDR3 here is CASSLPMTTNYGYTF. DNA for the CDR3: TGTGCCAGCAGCTTACCCATGACTACTAACTATGGCTACACCTTC.

This clone was observed once. The chain couples TRBV28 to TRBJ1-5; 9 positions match TRBD1. V was clipped by 3 bases and J by 2 bases; unmatched bases: 2. The germline V gene encodes CDR1 MDHEN and CDR2 SYDVKM. The CDR3 contains 15 residues. In nucleotides, the CDR3 is TGTGCCAGCAGTTTGACAGGGGGGGGCAATCAGCCCCAGCATTTT. Translating it yields CASSLTGGGNQPQHF. The variable domain in full, completed from reference TRBV28 and TRBJ1-5, reads DVKVTQSSRYLVKRTGEKVFLECVQDMDHENMFWYRQDPGLGLRLIYFSYDVKMKEKGDIPEGYSVSREKKERFSLILESASTNQTSMYLCASSLTGGGNQPQHFGDGTRLSIL.

This chain joins TRBV24-1 and TRBJ2-1, with no clear D. V lost 9 bases and J 10 bases, leaving 15 bases between the germline ends. CDR3 size: 12 residues. Germline values: CDR1 KGHDR, CDR2 SFDVKD. The CDR3 DNA sequence: TGTGCCACCTCCAGAACGTCCCTCGAGCAGTTCTTC. This encodes CATSRTSLEQFF.

The chain uses TRBV6-2 or TRBV6-3 and TRBJ2-7; 9 nucleotides agree with TRBD1. The CDR3 consists of 17 residues. Germline V gives CDR1 MNHEY, CDR2 SVGEGT. V dropped 5 bases and J dropped 1; count of bases not matched to a gene: 12. DNA for the CDR3: TGTGCCAGCAGTACCCCGTCGGGACAGGGTAGATCCTACGAGCAGTACTTC. It encodes CASSTPSGQGRSYEQYF.

This clone has just one count. The genes are TRBV5-1 and TRBJ2-3, with 10 bases fitting TRBD2. CDR3 length equals 20 residues. V trimming: 0 bases; J trimming: 0 bases; junction bases outside the gene matches: 13. Germline values: CDR1 SGHRS, CDR2 YFSETQ. CDR3 amino acids: CASSLAFSSGRGLSTDTQYF. CDR3 coding DNA: TGCGCCAGCAGCTTGGCCTTCTCTAGCGGGAGAGGGCTAAGCACAGATACGCAGTATTTT.

The chain joins TRBV6-2 or TRBV6-3 to TRBJ1-1; 7 bases fit TRBD1. The junction had 11 bases not matched to a gene; V was cut back by 3 bases and J by 1 base. CDR3 length: 17 residues. Germline V lookup: CDR1 MNHEY, CDR2 SVGEGT. For the CDR3, the DNA is TGTGCCAGCAGTTATGAACAGGGGCCCCTAGGGAACACTGAAGCTTTCTTT. Its translation is CASSYEQGPLGNTEAFF.

The V and J genes are TRBV9 and TRBJ1-1; TRBD1 matches 9 bases. V shed 3 bases, J shed 4 bases, and the junction held 10 bases outside the gene matches. The CDR3 loop spans 16 amino acids. Germline V gene lookup returns CDR1 SGDLS and CDR2 YYNGEE. The CDR3 DNA is TGTGCCAGCAGCGGGGCGGGACAGGGTGAGCGCACTGAAGCTTTCTTT. It yields the protein CASSGAGQGERTEAFF.

By sample fraction, this clone is medium-sized. J is TRBJ1-2 and V is TRBV9, with D possibly TRBD1 on 6 matching bases. The CDR3 sequence is 14 residues long. CDR1 and CDR2 from the germline V gene are SGDLS and YYNGEE. V was shortened by 0 bases and J by 4 bases, with 10 bases between the two germline ends. CDR3 sequence (DNA): TGTGCCAGCAGCGTAGTGACAGGAACCTATGGCTACACCTTC. The encoded protein is CASSVVTGTYGYTF.

This sequence joins TRBV12-3 or TRBV12-4 and TRBJ2-7; 7 bases match TRBD1. The length of the CDR3 is 13 residues. The ends lost 3 bases at V and 6 bases at J; junction bases unmatched: 5. The CDR3 sequence is CASSFSRGIEQYF. CDR3 coding DNA: TGTGCCAGCAGTTTCTCCAGGGGGATCGAGCAGTACTTC.

The chain joins TRBV15 to TRBJ2-7, with D perhaps matching TRBD1 (5 bases). Between the trimmed V and J ends, which lost 1 base and 4 bases, there was a span of 14 bases. Germline loops: CDR1 LNHNV, CDR2 YYDKDF (reference sequence). The CDR3 length is 15 residues. The CDR3 is CATSRAFQGTYEQYF. The CDR3 nucleotides are TGTGCCACCAGCAGAGCTTTCCAGGGAACATACGAGCAGTACTTC.

This rearrangement joins TRBV25-1 to TRBJ1-1; 8 bases agree with TRBD1. The CDR3 consists of 11 residues. J gave up 7 bases and V 8 bases, and 3 bases lay outside the gene matches. Germline loops: CDR1 MGHDK, CDR2 SYGVNS. The CDR3 spells CASGQGGEAFF. For the CDR3, the DNA is TGTGCCAGCGGACAGGGTGGTGAAGCTTTCTTT.

The J gene is TRBJ2-5, the V gene TRBV7-8; TRBD2 agrees at 7 bases. The CDR3 loop spans 16 amino acids. V lost 7 bases to trimming and J lost 5 bases; unmatched junction nucleotides: 16. The germline gives CDR1 SGHVS, CDR2 FQNEAQ. CDR3 bases: TGTGCCAGCACCGAACCAGCGGGATTCGCGGTGGAGACCCAGTACTTC. Protein product: CASTEPAGFAVETQYF.

The chain combines TRBV9 with TRBJ1-2, with TRBD1 matching over 8 bases. The ends lost 3 bases at V and 1 base at J; junction bases unmatched: 8. Germline V lookup: CDR1 SGDLS, CDR2 YYNGEE. The CDR3 runs 16 residues. The CDR3 here is CASSAQGTGLNYGYTF. In DNA, the CDR3 is TGTGCCAGCAGCGCGCAAGGGACAGGACTTAACTATGGCTACACCTTC.

The rearrangement joins TRBV5-4 to TRBJ1-6; perhaps TRBD1 as D (5 bases). Germline loops: CDR1 SGHNT, CDR2 YYREEE (reference sequence). The germline V and J ends were trimmed by 10 bases and 6 bases, with 14 bases remaining between them. The CDR3 covers 13 residues. Here the CDR3 DNA reads TGTGCCCTACAGGCCGTCCCTAATTCACCCCTCCACTTT. The encoded protein is CALQAVPNSPLHF. Combining the CDR3 with reference TRBV5-4 and TRBJ1-6 gives the whole variable domain ETGVTQSPTHLIKTRGQQVTLRCSSQSGHNTVSWYQQALGQGPQFIFQYYREEENGRGNFPPRFSGLQFPNYSSELNVNALELDDSALYLCALQAVPNSPLHFGNGTRLTVT.

The chain recombines TRBV6-5 with TRBJ1-4; 11 positions agree with TRBD1. V was pared by 2 bases and J by 7 bases, with 6 bases of the junction left unmatched. CDR3 length: 16 residues. Per germline, CDR1 MNHEY and CDR2 SVGAGI. CDR3 sequence: CASSYLRTGGVEKLFF. The CDR3 nucleotides are TGTGCCAGCAGTTACCTCAGGACAGGGGGCGTTGAAAAACTGTTTTTT.

This clone has a handful of counts. The chain carries TRBV6-2 or TRBV6-3 and TRBJ1-5, with D unclear. V gave up 0 bases and J gave up 2 bases, with 20 bases separating them. The germline gives CDR1 MNHEY, CDR2 SVGEGT. The CDR3 consists of 19 residues. CDR3 sequence (DNA): TGTGCCAGCAGTTACTCGAGAAACCCCCCTCGTTTCCGCAATCAGCCCCAGCATTTT. It specifies CASSYSRNPPRFRNQPQHF.

In its sample, this clone is medium-sized. The chain employs TRBV19 and TRBJ2-2, with D uncertain. The V end lost 3 bases, the J end lost 3 bases, and 5 bases lay between the germline ends. Germline V gene sequence: CDR1 LNHDA, CDR2 SQIVND (reference sequence). CDR3 length equals 13 residues. DNA of the CDR3: TGTGCCAGTAGTATCGAGGACACCGGGGAGCTGTTTTTT. This sequence encodes CASSIEDTGELFF.

The CDR3 DNA reads TGCGCCAGCACACAGGGATGGGGGGGATCCGGGGAGCTGTTTTTT. It specifies CASTQGWGGSGELFF. The genes are TRBV4-3 and TRBJ2-2; the D gene is possibly TRBD2 (7 bases). In germline, CDR1 is LGHNA, CDR2 YSLEER. CDR3 length equals 15 residues. Trimming shortened V by 7 bases and J by 6 bases, and 18 bases separated the two germline ends.

This sequence joins TRBV4-1 and TRBJ2-7; D uncertain. Between the trimmed V and J ends, which lost 7 bases and 0 bases, there was a span of 13 bases. This CDR3 contains 14 residues. CDR1 MGHRA and CDR2 YSYEKL come from the germline V gene. The chain's CDR3 is CASTLEANSYEQYF. Here the CDR3 DNA reads TGCGCCAGCACCCTTGAGGCTAACTCCTACGAGCAGTACTTC.

V and J are TRBV4-3 and TRBJ1-1; TRBD1 matches 9 bases. The CDR3 covers 14 residues. CDR1 LGHNA and CDR2 YSLEER come from the germline V gene. The V segment lost 3 bases and the J segment 4 bases; nucleotides outside the gene matches: 3. CDR3 in DNA: TGCGCCAGCAGCCACCAGGACAGGGGCACTGAAGCTTTCTTT. This codes for CASSHQDRGTEAFF.